The next 2 T cell receptor beta chains were all read from a single sample in a study of blood T cells in healthy people across ages. A second PCR of about 6 to 12 cycles used a sample-barcoded 5' primer and a J-beta primer mix. From the 5' RACE reads, TCRdb called clonotypes with MiXCR, one entry per CDR3 protein. This table has over 1,300,000 distinct CDR3 sequences, 55% to 75% appearing once. Sequencing used blood. These receptors came from a man younger than 35 in good health.

V usage is TRBV7-9 and J usage is TRBJ2-3; a weak D match, TRBD2 (5 bases). The CDR3 contains 14 residues. Germline CDR1 SEHNR, CDR2 FQNEAQ (reference sequence). Trimming cost V 4 bases and J 4 bases, with 12 bases left between them. The CDR3 coding sequence is TGTGCCAGCAGCTCTCCGGGATTTTCAGATACGCAGTATTTT. This translates into CASSSPGFSDTQYF.

The J gene is TRBJ2-3, the V gene TRBV14; 9 bases line up with TRBD1. J gave up 3 bases and V 1 base, and 8 bases lay outside the gene matches. The CDR3 totals 17 residues. CDR1 SGHDN and CDR2 FVKESK come from the germline V gene. CDR3 DNA: TGTGCCAGCAGCCAAGGTTTCAGGACAGGGGTGACAGATACGCAGTATTTT. It codes for CASSQGFRTGVTDTQYF.